Below, 24 T cell receptor beta chains from the same sample are listed, as sequenced in a study of hypomethylating agent response in myelodysplastic syndrome. The data were produced by immunoSEQ multiplex PCR, yet TCRdb's version contains in-frame clones alone and is incomplete. This sample has several thousand clones, with roughly 87% found just once. Sequencing was performed on bone marrow, taken before or after starting hypomethylating agent treatment for myelodysplastic syndrome (not recorded which). The receptors shown here come from a human donor with myelodysplastic syndrome.

This clone occurred a few times. The chain couples TRBV6-1 to TRBJ2-7; 7 bases match TRBD1. With V trimmed by 4 bases and J by 9 bases, 6 bases remained unmatched. This CDR3 is built from 12 residues. Germline V lookup: CDR1 MNHNS, CDR2 SASEGT. CDR3 sequence (DNA): TGTGCCAGCAGTGGCACAGGGGACGGGCAGTACTTC. Its protein product is CASSGTGDGQYF.

The chain uses TRBV10-3 and TRBJ2-1; D is undetermined. Germline CDR1 is ENHRY and CDR2 is SYGVKD. The CDR3 contains 12 residues. V lost 2 bases, J lost 10 bases, and 9 bases lay in between. The CDR3 DNA reads as TGTGCCATCAGTGAGGTCCTCTGGGAGCAGTTCTTC. The encoded protein is CAISEVLWEQFF.

The chain joins TRBV6-5 to TRBJ2-5; no clear D. Germline V gene lookup returns CDR1 MNHEY and CDR2 SVGAGI. With 0 bases removed from V and 5 bases from J, the gap between germline ends came to 10 bases. The CDR3 has 14 residues. CDR3 in amino acids: CASSYSPELETQYF. CDR3 DNA: TGTGCCAGCAGTTACTCGCCAGAATTGGAGACCCAGTACTTC.

This clone was counted once. The chain links TRBV19 to TRBJ1-4, with TRBD1 identical over 8 bases. The CDR3 totals 15 residues. Germline V gene lookup returns CDR1 LNHDA and CDR2 SQIVND (reference sequence). The junction had 9 bases not matched to a gene; V was cut back by 5 bases and J by 7 bases. The CDR3: CASSLPGGFREKLFF. The CDR3 region has the DNA TGTGCCAGTAGTCTTCCAGGGGGCTTCCGTGAAAAACTGTTTTTT.

V usage is TRBV5-6 and J usage is TRBJ2-1, with 8 bases lining up with TRBD1. Trimming at V came to 5 bases and at J to 6 bases, leaving 16 bases not matched to a gene. The CDR3 length is 17 residues. The germline CDR1 and CDR2 sequences are SGHDT and YYEEEE. DNA for the CDR3: TGTGCCAGCAGGGACAGGGTATTTAGGACCCGAGGCAATGAGCAGTTCTTC. Protein sequence: CASRDRVFRTRGNEQFF.

This clone was observed once. The chain carries TRBV9 and TRBJ1-5; D ambiguous. The germline V gene encodes CDR1 SGDLS and CDR2 YYNGEE. This CDR3 region has 13 residues. With 7 bases removed from V and 1 base from J, the gap between germline ends came to 9 bases. CDR3: CASGDRSNQPQHF. The CDR3 region has the DNA TGTGCCAGCGGTGATCGGAGCAATCAGCCCCAGCATTTT.

The J gene is TRBJ2-7, the V gene TRBV7-9; 8 bases are shared with TRBD2. Germline V gene sequence: CDR1 SEHNR, CDR2 FQNEAQ (reference sequence). Germline trimming cut 2 bases from V and 5 bases from J; bases unmatched to any gene: 8. The CDR3 contains 15 residues. CDR3 sequence reads: CASSLIPRREDEQYF. The CDR3 nucleotides are TGTGCCAGCAGCTTAATTCCGCGGCGGGAGGACGAGCAGTACTTC.

The chain links TRBV29-1 to TRBJ2-3; D is ambiguous. CDR3 size: 14 residues. CDR1 is SQVTM, CDR2 ANQGSEA, per germline. Trimming took 6 bases from V and 1 from J, leaving 14 bases between them. CDR3 coding DNA: TGCAGCGTCTCAGTCTCCGTTGGCACAGATACGCAGTATTTT. Protein product: CSVSVSVGTDTQYF.

This clone was counted between two and nine times. The V and J genes are TRBV2 and TRBJ1-1, with TRBD1 matching over 7 bases. Trimming at V came to 4 bases and at J to 1 base, leaving 12 bases not matched to a gene. Germline V gene lookup returns CDR1 SNHLY and CDR2 FYNNEI. The CDR3 is made up of 17 amino acids. CDR3 nucleotides: TGTGCCAGCAGTGGTTCCTTGACAGGGTCCTCGAACACTGAAGCTTTCTTT. Translating gives CASSGSLTGSSNTEAFF.

This clone was seen only once. The V call is TRBV6-1, the J call TRBJ2-3; the D gene is possibly TRBD2 (6 bases). The germline V and J ends were trimmed by 0 bases and 8 bases, with 15 bases remaining between them. The germline V gene has CDR1 MNHNS and CDR2 SASEGT. The CDR3 loop spans 15 amino acids. The CDR3 nucleotides are TGTGCCAGCAGTGAAGCCCAGACTAGTAAGGCTACGCAGTATTTT. It specifies CASSEAQTSKATQYF.

The J gene is TRBJ1-5, the V gene TRBV27; 11 bases match TRBD1. The CDR3 consists of 16 residues. V was clipped by 5 bases and J by 8 bases; unmatched bases: 11. Germline V gene sequence: CDR1 MNHEY, CDR2 SMNVEV (reference sequence). CDR3 loop: CASSPRTGGLSKPQHF. CDR3 DNA sequence: TGTGCCAGCAGTCCAAGGACAGGGGGCCTGAGTAAGCCCCAGCATTTT.

The count of this clone is one. This sequence joins TRBV9 and TRBJ1-1; weak D call: TRBD1 (5 bases). Germline CDR1 reads SGDLS; CDR2 reads YYNGEE. V lost 6 bases and J 3 bases, leaving 15 bases between the germline ends. There are 14 residues in the CDR3. The CDR3 DNA reads as TGTGCCAGCAAGAAAGAGGGGTATGACACTGAAGCTTTCTTT. This encodes CASKKEGYDTEAFF.

The rearrangement links TRBV6-6 to TRBJ2-5; D remains unclear. Germline CDR1 is MNHNY and CDR2 is SVGAGI (reference sequence). This CDR3 contains 15 residues. V was clipped by 6 bases and J by 0 bases, with 14 bases between them. The CDR3 DNA reads TGTGCCAGCAGCCATCTAAACTCGTACCAAGAGACCCAGTACTTC. This translates into CASSHLNSYQETQYF.

V gene TRBV9 combines with J gene TRBJ1-2; 7 bases fit TRBD1. The junction had 5 bases not matched to a gene; V was cut back by 3 bases and J by 3 bases. Per germline, CDR1 SGDLS and CDR2 YYNGEE. This CDR3 spans 14 amino acids. The CDR3 spells CASSGRQGDYGYTF. In nucleotides, the CDR3 is TGTGCCAGCAGCGGAAGGCAGGGGGACTATGGCTACACCTTC.

The CDR3 nucleotides are TGTGCCAGCTCACCGGAAGGCTCTGGGGCCAACGTCCTGACTTTC. Translated: CASSPEGSGANVLTF. V usage is TRBV18 and J usage is TRBJ2-6; no clear D gene. From germline, CDR1 is KGHSH and CDR2 LQKENI. CDR3 length equals 15 residues. V lost 3 bases, J lost 0 bases, and 6 bases lay in between.

This clone has just one count. The chain combines TRBV7-8 with TRBJ2-1; D may be TRBD1 or TRBD2 (5 bases each). In germline, CDR1 is SGHVS, CDR2 FQNEAQ. The CDR3 covers 16 residues. The germline V and J ends were trimmed by 5 bases and 0 bases, with 14 bases remaining between them. The chain's CDR3 is CASSVSRGGSYNEQFF. The CDR3, as DNA: TGTGCCAGCAGCGTGTCCCGTGGGGGCTCCTACAATGAGCAGTTCTTC.

The J gene is TRBJ2-3, the V gene TRBV15, with D maybe TRBD1 (6 bases). Germline V lookup: CDR1 LNHNV, CDR2 YYDKDF (reference sequence). Between the trimmed V and J ends, which lost 0 bases and 1 base, there was a span of 14 bases. CDR3 length: 17 residues. CDR3 coding DNA: TGTGCCACCAGCAGAGAGGCCAGGGGTACTCGCACAGATACGCAGTATTTT. Protein product: CATSREARGTRTDTQYF.

The chain is built from TRBV18 and TRBJ1-5, with D uncertain. V shed 3 bases and J shed 4 bases, with 7 bases lying between them. Germline CDR1 reads KGHSH; CDR2 reads LQKENI. This CDR3 has 13 residues. CDR3 DNA sequence: TGTGCCAGCTCACCGGAACAGAATCAGCCCCAGCATTTT. Translation: CASSPEQNQPQHF.

In this sample, this clone turned up once. The J gene is TRBJ2-3, the V gene TRBV4-1; D is ambiguous. CDR3 size: 13 residues. Germline CDR1 MGHRA, CDR2 YSYEKL. With 4 bases removed from V and 3 bases from J, the gap between germline ends came to 8 bases. CDR3: CASSPFTTDTQYF. The CDR3 nucleotides are TGCGCCAGCAGCCCCTTCACGACAGATACGCAGTATTTT.

This clone is a singleton in its sample. The gene calls are TRBV7-2 and TRBJ2-2, with 16 bases identical to TRBD2. This CDR3 spans 18 amino acids. Trimming took 5 bases from V and 2 from J; bases not matched to a gene: 5. In germline, CDR1 is SGHTA, CDR2 FQGNSA. The CDR3 nucleotides read TGTGCCAGCAGCGAGGGACTAGCGGGAGGGCCCAACACCGGGGAGCTGTTTTTT. Translating it yields CASSEGLAGGPNTGELFF.

The chain carries TRBV7-2 and TRBJ1-5; 10 bases agree with TRBD1. V was pared by 4 bases and J by 7 bases, with 7 bases of the junction left unmatched. CDR1 SGHTA and CDR2 FQGNSA come from the germline V gene. The CDR3 has 15 amino acids. The CDR3 region has the DNA TGTGCCAGCAGCTCCCCAGGGACAGGGGACCAGCCCCAGCATTTT. This codes for CASSSPGTGDQPQHF. The full variable domain, with the rest looked up from reference TRBV7-2 and TRBJ1-5, is GAGVSQSPSNKVTEKGKDVELRCDPISGHTALYWYRQSLGQGLEFLIYFQGNSAPDKSGLPSDRFSAERTGGSVSTLTIQRTQQEDSAVYLCASSSPGTGDQPQHFGDGTRLSIL.

The chain employs TRBV6-4 and TRBJ1-4; unclear D gene. Trimming pared 6 bases from V and 4 bases from J, leaving 3 bases between. The CDR3 has 11 residues. CDR1 is MRHNA and CDR2 is SNTAGT in the germline V gene. CDR3 residues: CASRNNEKLFF. CDR3 DNA sequence: TGTGCCAGCAGGAATAATGAAAAACTGTTTTTT.

CDR3 residues: CASSSQGLVLSEQFF. CDR3 DNA: TGTGCCAGCAGCTCTCAGGGACTAGTCCTATCAGAGCAGTTCTTC. The chain carries TRBV7-9 and TRBJ2-1; 8 bases map to TRBD2. Germline CDR1 is SEHNR and CDR2 is FQNEAQ (reference sequence). Unmatched junction bases numbered 12, after V lost 4 bases and J lost 10 bases. This CDR3 contains 15 residues. Filled out from reference TRBV7-9 and TRBJ2-1, the complete variable domain reads DTGVSQNPRHKITKRGQNVTFRCDPISEHNRLYWYRQTLGQGPEFLTYFQNEAQLEKSRLLSDRFSAERPKGSFSTLEIQRTEQGDSAMYLCASSSQGLVLSEQFFGPGTRLTVL.

As DNA, the CDR3 is TGTGCCAGCAGCGTGACAGGGGGCAAGGCGGGGGAGCTGTTTTTT. Its protein product is CASSVTGGKAGELFF. J is TRBJ2-2 and V is TRBV7-6, with 10 bases fitting TRBD1. Trimming removed 5 bases from V and 8 bases from J; junction bases left unmatched: 8. This CDR3 has 15 residues. CDR1 is SGHVS, CDR2 FNYEAQ, per germline.